A selection of T cell receptor beta chains follows, all from one sample in a study of T-cell reconstitution after alpha-beta-depleted transplantation in children. TCRdb processed the PCR reads anew with MiXCR; each CDR3 protein has one entry. This table holds about 150,000 distinct CDR3 sequences, 8% to 10% found once. The sequenced sample was PBMCs, mostly from graft donor cells, obtained 180 days after TCRalphabeta/CD19-depleted stem cell transplant. The receptors shown here come from a female patient aged 2-15 years who had a stem cell transplant for congenital amegakaryocytic thrombocytopenia, so the T cells may come from the graft donor. The CDR3 runs from the conserved cysteine through the conserved F or W. The D gene is left open where the match is weak. Clone size appears in some rows only: once, few, many, or a class for an expanded clone.

d_gene: .
abundance: .
j_gene: TRBJ2-1
v_gene: TRBV3-1
CDR3nt: TGTGCCAGCAGCCAAGGCTATTGGGAGCAGTTCGGGCTCCACTACAATGAGCAGTTCTTC
CDR3aa: CASSQGYWEQFGLHYNEQFF

d_gene: TRBD1
abundance: .
j_gene: TRBJ1-1
v_gene: TRBV20-1
CDR3nt: TGCAGTGCTGCACAGGGGGGGAACACTGAAGCTTTCTTT
CDR3aa: CSAAQGGNTEAFF

d_gene: .
abundance: .
j_gene: TRBJ2-6
v_gene: TRBV2
CDR3nt: TGTGCCAGCGGAGTACAAAGCTCTGGGGCCAACGTCCTGACTTTC
CDR3aa: CASGVQSSGANVLTF

d_gene: .
abundance: many
j_gene: TRBJ2-2
v_gene: TRBV4-2
CDR3nt: TGTGCCAGCAGCCAAGAAGCCTGGACCGGGGAGCTGTTTTTT
CDR3aa: CASSQEAWTGELFF

d_gene: .
abundance: many
j_gene: TRBJ2-7
v_gene: TRBV4-1
CDR3nt: TGCGCCAGCAGCCAAGAACGGAAGGGTAGGGCCTACGAGCAGTACTTC
CDR3aa: CASSQERKGRAYEQYF

d_gene: TRBD2
abundance: many
j_gene: TRBJ2-1
v_gene: TRBV5-1
CDR3nt: TGCGCCAGCAGCGTGGACGGGGGGACCAATGAGCAGTTCTTC
CDR3aa: CASSVDGGTNEQFF

d_gene: TRBD2
abundance: .
j_gene: TRBJ2-3
v_gene: TRBV5-1
CDR3nt: TGCGCCAGCAGCTTGGGAGTAGCGGGGAGAACAGATACGCAGTATTTT
CDR3aa: CASSLGVAGRTDTQYF

d_gene: .
abundance: many
j_gene: TRBJ2-7
v_gene: TRBV28
CDR3nt: TGTGCCAGCAGTATGATGGGTGGGGAATTCCGCGAGCAGTACTTC
CDR3aa: CASSMMGGEFREQYF

d_gene: .
abundance: many
j_gene: TRBJ2-6
v_gene: TRBV21-1
CDR3nt: TGTGCCAGCAGCTTCCCCGGGACAGGGAGATCTGGGGCCAACGTCCTGACTTTC
CDR3aa: CASSFPGTGRSGANVLTF

d_gene: TRBD1
abundance: many
j_gene: TRBJ1-6
v_gene: TRBV29-1
CDR3nt: TGCAGCGTTCAGGGGGCAACCTATAATTCACCCCTCCACTTT
CDR3aa: CSVQGATYNSPLHF

d_gene: .
abundance: many
j_gene: TRBJ2-1
v_gene: TRBV14
CDR3nt: TGTGCCAGCAGCCCCCGGCTCCGCAGCTCCTACAATGAGCAGTTCTTC
CDR3aa: CASSPRLRSSYNEQFF

d_gene: .
abundance: few
j_gene: TRBJ1-2
v_gene: TRBV9
CDR3nt: TGTGCCAGCAGCGTAGCTACAGGACAGTATTATGGCTACACCTTC
CDR3aa: CASSVATGQYYGYTF

d_gene: TRBD2
abundance: many
j_gene: TRBJ2-1
v_gene: TRBV28
CDR3nt: TGTGCCAGCAGTTTCGAACTAGCGGGAGGGGAGCAGTTCTTC
CDR3aa: CASSFELAGGEQFF

d_gene: .
abundance: many
j_gene: TRBJ1-6
v_gene: TRBV7-8
CDR3nt: TGTGCCAGCTTCCACACATTAGGGTCACCCCTCCACTTT
CDR3aa: CASFHTLGSPLHF

d_gene: TRBD2
abundance: many
j_gene: TRBJ2-1
v_gene: TRBV7-7
CDR3nt: TGTGCCAGCAGCTTGGGAGGGACGGATGAGCAGTTCTTC
CDR3aa: CASSLGGTDEQFF

d_gene: .
abundance: few
j_gene: TRBJ2-2
v_gene: TRBV6-1
CDR3nt: TGTGCCAGCACCCTAGGAGGGTTTAACACCGGGGAGCTGTTTTTT
CDR3aa: CASTLGGFNTGELFF

d_gene: .
abundance: .
j_gene: TRBJ1-3
v_gene: TRBV5-1
CDR3nt: TGCGCCAGCAGCTTGGCTTCGGAATCTGGAAACACCATATATTTT
CDR3aa: CASSLASESGNTIYF

d_gene: TRBD1
abundance: many
j_gene: TRBJ2-1
v_gene: TRBV20-1
CDR3nt: TGCAGTGCTTCTGGACAGGGGGGGAATGAGCAGTTCTTC
CDR3aa: CSASGQGGNEQFF

d_gene: TRBD1
abundance: .
j_gene: TRBJ2-7
v_gene: TRBV7-9
CDR3nt: TGTGCCAGCAGCTGGGACAGAAACTCCTACGAGCAGTACTTC
CDR3aa: CASSWDRNSYEQYF

d_gene: TRBD2
abundance: many
j_gene: TRBJ2-2
v_gene: TRBV4-3
CDR3nt: TGCGCCAGCAGCCAAGATCCAGGATTAGCGGGGACGAACACCGGGGAGCTGTTTTTT
CDR3aa: CASSQDPGLAGTNTGELFF

d_gene: TRBD1
abundance: few
j_gene: TRBJ2-7
v_gene: TRBV18
CDR3nt: TGTGCCAGCTCACCATACGGGACAGGGGATTACGAGCAGTACTTC
CDR3aa: CASSPYGTGDYEQYF

d_gene: .
abundance: many
j_gene: TRBJ1-5
v_gene: TRBV6-6
CDR3nt: TGTGCCAGCAGCAGGGGAAGCAATCAGCCCCAGCATTTT
CDR3aa: CASSRGSNQPQHF

d_gene: .
abundance: .
j_gene: TRBJ2-5
v_gene: TRBV7-9
CDR3nt: TGTGCCAGCAGCCTATCCAAGGACGGATTTTTGGCCCAGTACTTC
CDR3aa: CASSLSKDGFLAQYF

d_gene: TRBD2
abundance: few
j_gene: TRBJ2-1
v_gene: TRBV5-1
CDR3nt: TGCGCCAGCAGCCCTAGGACTAGTCCCAATGAGCAGTTCTTC
CDR3aa: CASSPRTSPNEQFF

d_gene: .
abundance: medium-sized
j_gene: TRBJ1-1
v_gene: TRBV4-1
CDR3nt: TGCGCCAGCAGTTTGTACAGGAACACTGAAGCTTTCTTT
CDR3aa: CASSLYRNTEAFF

d_gene: .
abundance: .
j_gene: TRBJ1-2
v_gene: TRBV6-1
CDR3nt: TGTGCCAGCGCCTACCCTTGGTATGGCTACACCTTC
CDR3aa: CASAYPWYGYTF

d_gene: .
abundance: many
j_gene: TRBJ2-1
v_gene: TRBV28
CDR3nt: TGTGCCAGCAGTTTACCTCAAAACAATGAGCAGTTCTTC
CDR3aa: CASSLPQNNEQFF

d_gene: .
abundance: many
j_gene: TRBJ1-6
v_gene: TRBV12-3/TRBV12-4
CDR3nt: TGTGCCAGCAGTAGAAGACGGACAGCCTATAATTCACCCCTCCACTTT
CDR3aa: CASSRRRTAYNSPLHF

d_gene: TRBD2
abundance: few
j_gene: TRBJ2-3
v_gene: TRBV12-3/TRBV12-4
CDR3nt: TGTGCCAGCAGTTTGAGGCGGGGGGGCAATCATACAGATACGCAGTATTTT
CDR3aa: CASSLRRGGNHTDTQYF

d_gene: TRBD1
abundance: many
j_gene: TRBJ2-7
v_gene: TRBV27
CDR3nt: TGTGCCAGCAGTTTTGGACAGGGTACGGGAGAGCAGTACTTC
CDR3aa: CASSFGQGTGEQYF

d_gene: .
abundance: many
j_gene: TRBJ2-1
v_gene: TRBV7-2
CDR3nt: TGTGCCAGCAGCTTTGCCCCAGGGAATCTTGAGCAGTTCTTC
CDR3aa: CASSFAPGNLEQFF

d_gene: .
abundance: many
j_gene: TRBJ1-1
v_gene: TRBV7-8
CDR3nt: TGTGCCAGCAGCTTGGGGATACTAAACACTGAAGCTTTCTTT
CDR3aa: CASSLGILNTEAFF

d_gene: .
abundance: many
j_gene: TRBJ2-3
v_gene: TRBV29-1
CDR3nt: TGCAGCCTGGCCGGGGGCCAGGGAGATACGCAGTATTTT
CDR3aa: CSLAGGQGDTQYF

d_gene: TRBD1
abundance: few
j_gene: TRBJ2-7
v_gene: TRBV7-9
CDR3nt: TGTGCCAGCACCGACAGGGGGGGCTCCTACGAGCAGTACTTC
CDR3aa: CASTDRGGSYEQYF

d_gene: TRBD2
abundance: few
j_gene: TRBJ2-3
v_gene: TRBV2
CDR3nt: TGTGCCAGCAGTCCTTGGGGACTAGCGGGAGTTTTTCGAGATACGCAGTATTTT
CDR3aa: CASSPWGLAGVFRDTQYF

d_gene: .
abundance: .
j_gene: TRBJ2-1
v_gene: TRBV29-1
CDR3nt: TGCAGCGTTGTTTCCTGGACGCTAAACAATGAGCAGTTCTTC
CDR3aa: CSVVSWTLNNEQFF

d_gene: .
abundance: many
j_gene: TRBJ1-4
v_gene: TRBV4-1
CDR3nt: TGCGCCAGCAGCCACCAGTCGGGGGGTGAAAAACTGTTTTTT
CDR3aa: CASSHQSGGEKLFF

d_gene: .
abundance: .
j_gene: TRBJ2-1
v_gene: TRBV28
CDR3nt: TGTGCCAGCACCCAGTGGGCGGGCGAGAATGAGCAGTTCTTC
CDR3aa: CASTQWAGENEQFF

d_gene: .
abundance: .
j_gene: TRBJ2-2
v_gene: TRBV5-3
CDR3nt: TGTGCCAGAAGCCCTGTGAGGAGGGGCACCGGGGAGCTGTTTTTT
CDR3aa: CARSPVRRGTGELFF

d_gene: .
abundance: many
j_gene: TRBJ1-5
v_gene: TRBV28
CDR3nt: TGTGCCAGCAGTTTAACAGGGTCGGATCAGCCCCAGCATTTT
CDR3aa: CASSLTGSDQPQHF

d_gene: .
abundance: .
j_gene: TRBJ1-5
v_gene: TRBV20-1
CDR3nt: TGCAGTGCTAGAGCCGGATCGGGCAATCAGCCCCAGCATTTT
CDR3aa: CSARAGSGNQPQHF

d_gene: .
abundance: many
j_gene: TRBJ2-1
v_gene: TRBV12-3/TRBV12-4
CDR3nt: TGTGCGGGGTTAGAATACAATGAGCAGTTCTTC
CDR3aa: CAGLEYNEQFF

d_gene: .
abundance: few
j_gene: TRBJ2-7
v_gene: TRBV7-6
CDR3nt: TGTGCCAGCAGCCCGGACTCGAGGGGCTACGAGCAGTACTTC
CDR3aa: CASSPDSRGYEQYF

d_gene: TRBD2
abundance: many
j_gene: TRBJ2-2
v_gene: TRBV5-1
CDR3nt: TGCGCCAGCAGCTTGAGGATTAGCGGGAATCCCGGGGAGCTGTTTTTT
CDR3aa: CASSLRISGNPGELFF

d_gene: TRBD1
abundance: many
j_gene: TRBJ2-3
v_gene: TRBV5-1
CDR3nt: TGCGCCAGCAGCACCTGGACAGGGCAAGATACGCAGTATTTT
CDR3aa: CASSTWTGQDTQYF

d_gene: .
abundance: many
j_gene: TRBJ2-1
v_gene: TRBV2
CDR3nt: TGTGCCAGCAGTGAAGAGCAAAGCTCCTACAATGAGCAGTTCTTC
CDR3aa: CASSEEQSSYNEQFF

d_gene: .
abundance: .
j_gene: TRBJ1-5
v_gene: TRBV7-2
CDR3nt: TGTGCCAGCAGCCCGGGGGGGACCCAGCCCCAGCATTTT
CDR3aa: CASSPGGTQPQHF

d_gene: .
abundance: few
j_gene: TRBJ1-2
v_gene: TRBV20-1
CDR3nt: TGCAGTGGTACCAGGGGTTGGAACTATGGCTACACCTTC
CDR3aa: CSGTRGWNYGYTF

d_gene: .
abundance: .
j_gene: TRBJ1-2
v_gene: TRBV28
CDR3nt: TGTGCCTACAGCGCCTCTAACTATGGCTACACCTTC
CDR3aa: CAYSASNYGYTF

d_gene: .
abundance: many
j_gene: TRBJ2-5
v_gene: TRBV12-3/TRBV12-4
CDR3nt: TGTGCCAGCGGGGCTGCGGGACAGCAAGAGACCCAGTACTTC
CDR3aa: CASGAAGQQETQYF

d_gene: TRBD1
abundance: many
j_gene: TRBJ1-1
v_gene: TRBV6-5
CDR3nt: TGTGCCAGCAGTTACGTCGCTCAGGGGGCGACTGAAGCTTTCTTT
CDR3aa: CASSYVAQGATEAFF

d_gene: .
abundance: few
j_gene: TRBJ2-2
v_gene: TRBV7-8
CDR3nt: TGTGCCAGCAGCTCAGTGAACACCGGGGAGCTGTTTTTT
CDR3aa: CASSSVNTGELFF

d_gene: .
abundance: many
j_gene: TRBJ2-2
v_gene: TRBV6-1
CDR3nt: TGTGCCAGCAGTGGACTAAAGAACACCGGGGAGCTGTTTTTT
CDR3aa: CASSGLKNTGELFF

d_gene: TRBD2
abundance: .
j_gene: TRBJ2-7
v_gene: TRBV28
CDR3nt: TGTGCCAGCAGTCCGCTAGCGGGGGGTACCTACGAGCAGTACTTC
CDR3aa: CASSPLAGGTYEQYF

d_gene: TRBD1
abundance: .
j_gene: TRBJ2-1
v_gene: TRBV4-3
CDR3nt: TGCGCCAGCAGCTACAATTACCATTCCCCGGGACAGCCCTCCTACAATGAGCAGTTCTTC
CDR3aa: CASSYNYHSPGQPSYNEQFF

d_gene: .
abundance: many
j_gene: TRBJ1-2
v_gene: TRBV6-1
CDR3nt: TGTGCCAGCGTGCCGGGACCCAGAGGCTATGGCTACACCTTC
CDR3aa: CASVPGPRGYGYTF

d_gene: .
abundance: many
j_gene: TRBJ1-5
v_gene: TRBV24-1
CDR3nt: TGTGCCACCAGTGATTTGGGCAATCAGCCCCAGCATTTT
CDR3aa: CATSDLGNQPQHF